These 7 T cell receptor beta chains share one sample of origin, sequenced in a study of regulatory T cells in long-lasting Graves disease. Library construction for TCR beta used iRepertoire HTBI primers and Arm-PCR of CDR3 regions. TCRdb re-analysed the multiplex PCR reads in MiXCR, keeping a single row per CDR3 protein. The sample has 580,000 or so distinct CDR3 sequences, about 16% seen once; the top ten hold more than 10%. The time point was: newly diagnosed GD, antithyroid drugs for less than 3 months. PBMC-derived RNA was used for the TCR library. The data also belong to a second study, concerning T cells in Graves' hyperthyroidism and ophthalmopathy.

The sample consisted of peripheral blood mononuclear cells (PBMCs), taken at new diagnosis, from a patient treated with antithyroid drugs. The source of these receptors is a man between 18 and 35 years old with Graves disease.

Only a few counts were recorded for this clonotype. The chain links TRBV12-3 or TRBV12-4 to TRBJ1-1; D is uncertain. V lost 0 bases and J 4 bases, leaving 9 bases between the germline ends. The CDR3 runs to 14 residues. The CDR3 DNA is TGTGCCAGCAGTTTAGCGGGTGAGGCCACTGAAGCTTTCTTT. Protein: CASSLAGEATEAFF.

This clonotype has ten or more counts. This sequence joins TRBV2 and TRBJ2-5; 8 bases map to TRBD1. Germline CDR1 reads SNHLY; CDR2 reads FYNNEI. The CDR3 has 14 residues. V trimming: 5 bases; J trimming: 5 bases; junction bases outside the gene matches: 7. CDR3 sequence reads: CASSTQTGVETQYF. The CDR3 DNA reads as TGTGCCAGCAGTACTCAGACAGGGGTCGAGACCCAGTACTTC.

This clonotype was picked up many times. The chain is built from TRBV29-1 and TRBJ2-7, with D unresolved. With 1 base removed from V and 1 base from J, the gap between germline ends came to 5 bases. The CDR3 consists of 12 residues. CDR1 is SQVTM, CDR2 ANQGSEA, per germline. CDR3 in amino acids: CSVEVRSYEQYF. CDR3 DNA sequence: TGCAGCGTTGAAGTCAGATCCTACGAGCAGTACTTC.

This chain connects TRBV5-1 to TRBJ2-3; 16 bases fit TRBD2. CDR1 is SGHRS and CDR2 is YFSETQ in the germline V gene. V was clipped by 0 bases and J by 2 bases; unmatched bases: 9. CDR3 size: 20 residues. The CDR3 sequence: CASSLEGGLAGGNPTDTQYF. The CDR3 DNA sequence: TGCGCCAGCAGCTTGGAAGGGGGACTAGCGGGGGGGAACCCCACAGATACGCAGTATTTT.

This clonotype was picked up many times. The chain is built from TRBV12-3 or TRBV12-4 and TRBJ1-1; tentative D call: TRBD1 (6 bases). The CDR3 loop spans 12 amino acids. Trimming took 6 bases from V and 9 from J, leaving 14 bases between them. The CDR3 nucleotides are TGTGCCAGCAGCACAGGGATACCAAAAGCTTTCTTT. Encoded protein: CASSTGIPKAFF.

A remark on this clonotype: The germline gene is not matched at one end of the junction; a read error may be the cause. CDR3 bases: TGTGCCAGCAGCCAAGATGATCGGACTTTT. Its protein is CASSQDDRTF. V usage is TRBV3-1 and J usage is TRBJ1-1; D unresolved. The CDR3 is 10 residues long. In germline, CDR1 is LGHDT, CDR2 YNNKEL (reference sequence).

The chain combines TRBV27 with TRBJ2-2; D gene unclear. Germline assignment: CDR1 MNHEY and CDR2 SMNVEV (reference sequence). V shed 2 bases and J shed 8 bases, with 6 bases lying between them. The CDR3 runs 12 residues. CDR3: CASSLGPGELFF. Here the CDR3 DNA reads TGTGCCAGCAGTTTAGGGCCGGGGGAGCTGTTTTTT.